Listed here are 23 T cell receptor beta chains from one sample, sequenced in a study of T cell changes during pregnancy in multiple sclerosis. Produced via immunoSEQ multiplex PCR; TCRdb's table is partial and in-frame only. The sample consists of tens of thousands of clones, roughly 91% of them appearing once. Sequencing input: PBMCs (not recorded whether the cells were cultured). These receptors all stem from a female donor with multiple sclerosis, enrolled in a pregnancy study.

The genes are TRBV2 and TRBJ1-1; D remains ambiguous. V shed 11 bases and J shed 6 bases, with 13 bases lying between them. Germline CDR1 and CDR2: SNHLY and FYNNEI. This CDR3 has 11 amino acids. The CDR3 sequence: CAGRGASEAFF. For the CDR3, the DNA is TGTGCCGGGCGAGGCGCATCTGAAGCTTTCTTT.

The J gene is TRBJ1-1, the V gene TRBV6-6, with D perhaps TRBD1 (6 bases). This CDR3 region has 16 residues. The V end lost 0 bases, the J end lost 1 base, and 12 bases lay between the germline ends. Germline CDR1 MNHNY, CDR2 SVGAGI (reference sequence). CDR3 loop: CASSYSPGTQNTEAFF. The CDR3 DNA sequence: TGTGCCAGCAGTTACTCGCCGGGGACACAGAACACTGAAGCTTTCTTT.

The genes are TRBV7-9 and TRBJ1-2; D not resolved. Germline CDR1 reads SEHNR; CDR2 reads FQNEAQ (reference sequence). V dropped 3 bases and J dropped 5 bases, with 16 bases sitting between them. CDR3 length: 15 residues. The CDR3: CASSLSLLGFYGYTF. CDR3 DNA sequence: TGTGCCAGCAGCTTGTCACTCCTGGGTTTTTATGGCTACACCTTC.

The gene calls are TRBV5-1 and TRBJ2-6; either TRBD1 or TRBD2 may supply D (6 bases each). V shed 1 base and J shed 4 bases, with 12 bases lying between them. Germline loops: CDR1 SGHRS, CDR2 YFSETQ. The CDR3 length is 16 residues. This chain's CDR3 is CASSLLGGAGANVLTF. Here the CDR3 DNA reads TGCGCCAGCAGCTTGCTGGGGGGCGCAGGGGCCAACGTCCTGACTTTC.

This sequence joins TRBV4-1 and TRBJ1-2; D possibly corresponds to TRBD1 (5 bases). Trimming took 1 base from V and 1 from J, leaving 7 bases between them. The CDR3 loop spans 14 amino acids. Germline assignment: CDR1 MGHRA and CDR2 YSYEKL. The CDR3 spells CASSQGQNNYGYTF. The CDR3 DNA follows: TGCGCCAGCAGCCAAGGACAGAATAACTATGGCTACACCTTC.

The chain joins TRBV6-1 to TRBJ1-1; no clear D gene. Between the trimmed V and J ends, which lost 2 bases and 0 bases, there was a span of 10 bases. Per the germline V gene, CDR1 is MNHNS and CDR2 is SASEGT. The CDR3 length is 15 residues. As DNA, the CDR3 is TGTGCCAGCAGTGAATACCGGGTTTTGAACACTGAAGCTTTCTTT. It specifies CASSEYRVLNTEAFF.

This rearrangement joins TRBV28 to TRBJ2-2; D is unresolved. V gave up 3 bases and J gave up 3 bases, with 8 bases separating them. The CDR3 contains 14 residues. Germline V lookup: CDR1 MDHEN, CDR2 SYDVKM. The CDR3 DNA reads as TGTGCCAGCAGTTTTATTAGGCACACCGGGGAGCTGTTTTTT. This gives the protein CASSFIRHTGELFF.

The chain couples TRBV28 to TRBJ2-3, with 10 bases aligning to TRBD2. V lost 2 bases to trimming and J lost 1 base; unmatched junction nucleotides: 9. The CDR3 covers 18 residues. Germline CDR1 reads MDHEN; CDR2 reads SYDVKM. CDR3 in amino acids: CASSLGASGRLRTDTQYF. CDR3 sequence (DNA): TGTGCCAGCAGTTTAGGGGCTAGCGGGAGACTACGCACAGATACGCAGTATTTT.

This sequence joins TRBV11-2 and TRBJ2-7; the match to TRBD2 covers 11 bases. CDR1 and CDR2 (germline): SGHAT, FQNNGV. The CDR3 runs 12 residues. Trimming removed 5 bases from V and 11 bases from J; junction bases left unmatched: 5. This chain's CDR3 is CASSQTSGTEYF. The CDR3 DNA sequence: TGTGCCAGCAGCCAGACTAGCGGGACTGAGTACTTC.

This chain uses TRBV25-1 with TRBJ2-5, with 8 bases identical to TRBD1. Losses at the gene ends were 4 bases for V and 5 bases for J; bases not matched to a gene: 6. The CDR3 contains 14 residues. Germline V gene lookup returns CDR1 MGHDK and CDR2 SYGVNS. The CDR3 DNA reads TGTGCCAGCAGTGCTATGGGACAGGACGAGACCCAGTACTTC. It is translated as CASSAMGQDETQYF.

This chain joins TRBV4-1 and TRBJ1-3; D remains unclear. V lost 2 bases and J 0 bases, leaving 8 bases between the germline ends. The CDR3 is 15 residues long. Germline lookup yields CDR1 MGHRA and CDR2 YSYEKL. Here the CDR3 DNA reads TGCGCCAGCAGCCAACTTACCCGCTCTGGAAACACCATATATTTT. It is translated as CASSQLTRSGNTIYF.

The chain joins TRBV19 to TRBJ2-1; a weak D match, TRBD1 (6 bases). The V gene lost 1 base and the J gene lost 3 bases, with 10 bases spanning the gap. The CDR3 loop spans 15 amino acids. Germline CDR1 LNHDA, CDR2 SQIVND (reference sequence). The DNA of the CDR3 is TGTGCCAGTAGTATAGGGACAGAATTCTACAATGAGCAGTTCTTC. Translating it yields CASSIGTEFYNEQFF.

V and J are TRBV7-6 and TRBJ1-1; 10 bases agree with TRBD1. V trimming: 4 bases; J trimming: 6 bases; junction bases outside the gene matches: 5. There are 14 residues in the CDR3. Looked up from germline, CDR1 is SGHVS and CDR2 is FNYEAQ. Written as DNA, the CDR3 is TGTGCCAGCAGCTCGCCCGGGACAGGGGCTGAAGCTTTCTTT. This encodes CASSSPGTGAEAFF. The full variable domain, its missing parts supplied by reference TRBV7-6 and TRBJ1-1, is GAGVSQSPRYKVTKRGQDVALRCDPISGHVSLYWYRQALGQGPEFLTYFNYEAQQDKSGLPNDRFSAERPEGSISTLTIQRTEQRDSAMYRCASSSPGTGAEAFFGQGTRLTVV.

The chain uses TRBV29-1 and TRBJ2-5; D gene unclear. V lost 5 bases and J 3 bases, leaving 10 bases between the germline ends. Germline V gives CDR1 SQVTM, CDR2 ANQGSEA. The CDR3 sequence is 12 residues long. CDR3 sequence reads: CSVWGAEETQYF. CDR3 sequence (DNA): TGCAGCGTTTGGGGTGCAGAAGAGACCCAGTACTTC. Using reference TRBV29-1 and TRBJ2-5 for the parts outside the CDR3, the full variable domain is SAVISQKPSRDICQRGTSLTIQCQVDSQVTMMFWYRQQPGQSLTLIATANQGSEATYESGFVIDKFPISRPNLTFSTLTVSNMSPEDSSIYLCSVWGAEETQYFGPGTRLLVL.

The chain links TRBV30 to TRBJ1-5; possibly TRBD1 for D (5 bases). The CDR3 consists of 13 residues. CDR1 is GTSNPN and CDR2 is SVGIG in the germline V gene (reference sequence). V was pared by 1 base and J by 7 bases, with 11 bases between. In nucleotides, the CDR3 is TGTGCCTGGAGTGAGCGCAGGGAACAGCCCCAGCATTTT. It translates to CAWSERREQPQHF. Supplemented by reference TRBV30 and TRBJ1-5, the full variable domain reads SQTIHQWPATLVQPVGSPLSLECTVEGTSNPNLYWYRQAAGRGLQLLFYSVGIGQISSEVPQNLSASRPQDRQFILSSKKLLLSDSGFYLCAWSERREQPQHFGDGTRLSIL.

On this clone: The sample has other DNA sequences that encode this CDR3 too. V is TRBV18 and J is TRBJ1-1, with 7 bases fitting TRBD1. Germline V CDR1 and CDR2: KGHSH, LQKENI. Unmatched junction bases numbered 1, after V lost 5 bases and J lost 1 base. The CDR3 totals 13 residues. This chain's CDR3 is CASSGTENTEAFF. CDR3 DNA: TGTGCCAGCTCAGGGACAGAGAACACTGAAGCTTTCTTT.

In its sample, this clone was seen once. For the CDR3, the DNA is TGTGCCAGCAGCCGACAGGGGATCACAGATACGCAGTATTTT. Its translation: CASSRQGITDTQYF. The chain employs TRBV7-2 and TRBJ2-3; 8 bases align to TRBD1. CDR3 length: 14 residues. The germline V gene encodes CDR1 SGHTA and CDR2 FQGNSA. V shed 5 bases, J shed 2 bases, and the junction held 3 bases outside the gene matches. The full variable domain, in which reference TRBV7-2 and TRBJ2-3 provide the parts outside the CDR3, is GAGVSQSPSNKVTEKGKDVELRCDPISGHTALYWYRQSLGQGLEFLIYFQGNSAPDKSGLPSDRFSAERTGGSVSTLTIQRTQQEDSAVYLCASSRQGITDTQYFGPGTRLTVL.

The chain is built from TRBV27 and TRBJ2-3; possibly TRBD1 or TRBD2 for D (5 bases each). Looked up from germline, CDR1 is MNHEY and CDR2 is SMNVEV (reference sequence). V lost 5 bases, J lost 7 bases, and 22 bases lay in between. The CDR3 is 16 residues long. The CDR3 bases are TGTGCCAGCAGTACACCACCCCGGGACCCCCGGAATACGCAGTATTTT. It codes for CASSTPPRDPRNTQYF.

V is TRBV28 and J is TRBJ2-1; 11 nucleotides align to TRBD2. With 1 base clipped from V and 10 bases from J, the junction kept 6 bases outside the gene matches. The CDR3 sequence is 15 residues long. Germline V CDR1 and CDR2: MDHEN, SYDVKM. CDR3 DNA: TGTGCCAGCAGTTTATCTCTAGCGGGAGGTGAGGAGCAGTTCTTC. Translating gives CASSLSLAGGEEQFF.

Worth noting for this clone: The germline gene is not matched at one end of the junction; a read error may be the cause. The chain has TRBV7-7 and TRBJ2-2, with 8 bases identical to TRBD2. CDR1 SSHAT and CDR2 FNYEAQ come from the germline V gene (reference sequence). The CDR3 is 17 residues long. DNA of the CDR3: TGTGCTAGCAGCAGCGCGAGCGGGAGAGGGCACACCGGGGAGCTGTTTTTT. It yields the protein CASSSASGRGHTGELFF.

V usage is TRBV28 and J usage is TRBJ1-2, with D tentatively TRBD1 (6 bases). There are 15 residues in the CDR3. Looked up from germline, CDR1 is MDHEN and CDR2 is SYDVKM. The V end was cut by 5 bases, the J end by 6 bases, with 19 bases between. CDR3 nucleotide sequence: TGTGCCAGCAGTGCGCCGGTCACAGGGAACCATGGCTACACCTTC. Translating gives CASSAPVTGNHGYTF.

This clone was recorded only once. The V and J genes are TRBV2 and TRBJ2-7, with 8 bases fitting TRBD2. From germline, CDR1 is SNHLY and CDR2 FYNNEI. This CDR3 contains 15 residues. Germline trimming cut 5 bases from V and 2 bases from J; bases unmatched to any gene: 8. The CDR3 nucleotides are TGTGCCAGCAGTACCGGGACTAGGGGCCCCTACGAGCAGTACTTC. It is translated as CASSTGTRGPYEQYF.

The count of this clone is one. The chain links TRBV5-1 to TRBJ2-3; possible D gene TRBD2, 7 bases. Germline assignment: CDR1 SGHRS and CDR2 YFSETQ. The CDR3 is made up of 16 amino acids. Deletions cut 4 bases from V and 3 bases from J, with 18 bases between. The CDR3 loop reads CASSTGGLAETDTQYF. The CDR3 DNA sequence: TGCGCCAGCAGCACCGGGGGGCTAGCTGAGACAGATACGCAGTATTTT.